This T cell receptor (beta chain) was identified during a study of beta chain features in type 1 diabetes. As every portion of the isolated RNA was reverse transcribed, the sequencing read expressed TCRB transcripts. The repertoire was sequenced with immunoSEQ multiplex PCR; TCRdb's copy has only in-frame clones and lacks some. The sample has over 700,000 clones, 15% to 20% seen once. Findings and caveats of the study: Researchers report that Type 1 diabetes patients had moderately but significantly shorter TCRB CDR3s across all four CD4+ subsets. VDJ junctions from patients with type 1 diabetes contained fewer insertions and more deletions.

This clone was recorded a few times. Its antigen is not identified. The CDR3 runs 14 residues. Per germline, CDR1 KGHSH and CDR2 LQKENI. V was clipped by 3 bases and J by 7 bases, with 12 bases between them. The rearrangement uses TRBV18 and TRBJ2-2; the D is unclear. This clonotype was sampled from a woman aged 18-29 years in good health. Sequenced: naive CD4+ T cells from blood. This CDR3 is CASSPQGPIGELFF. The CDR3 DNA follows: TGTGCCAGCTCACCTCAAGGGCCAATCGGGGAGCTGTTTTTT. Combining the CDR3 with reference TRBV18 and TRBJ2-2 gives the whole variable domain NAGVMQNPRHLVRRRGQEARLRCSPMKGHSHVYWYRQLPEEGLKFMVYLQKENIIDESGMPKERFSAEFPKEGPSILRIQQVVRGDSAAYFCASSPQGPIGELFFGEGSRLTVL.